This T cell receptor beta chain was captured in a study of regulatory T cells in long-lasting Graves disease. The authors built TCR beta libraries using iRepertoire HTBI primers and Arm-PCR of CDR3 regions. TCRdb called the multiplex PCR reads again in MiXCR, with one record for every CDR3 protein. Here the sample spans hundreds of thousands of distinct CDR3 sequences, 16% being singletons. General study results and limits: The study found lower TCR diversity in persistent Graves' patients than in newly diagnosed ones.

Noted time point: newly diagnosed GD, antithyroid drugs for less than 3 months. RNA extracted from PBMCs served as the sequencing template. Graves' disease was diagnosed by American Thyroid Association guidelines. The CDR3 has 14 amino acids. The germline CDR1 and CDR2 sequences are DFQATT and SNEGSKA (reference sequence). V lost 6 bases, J lost 1 base, and 15 bases lay in between. Many counts were recorded for this clonotype. The target antigen is unknown. The sample was also linked to a second study, of T cells in Graves' hyperthyroidism and ophthalmopathy.

The sample consisted of peripheral blood mononuclear cells (PBMCs), taken at new diagnosis, from a patient treated with antithyroid drugs. This chain connects TRBV20-1 to TRBJ2-5; D is ambiguous. This TCR came from a woman in her twenties or thirties with Graves disease. CDR3 DNA sequence: TGCAGTGCCAGTGGGCTCACGGGCCAAGAGACCCAGTACTTC. Amino acid sequence: CSASGLTGQETQYF.